One sample yielded the 2 T cell receptor beta chains listed below, sequenced in a study of T cells in localized non-small cell lung cancer. Here immunoSEQ multiplex PCR was the method, and the copy in TCRdb shows in-frame clones only, minus some. The table records 1,500 to 2,000 clones, roughly 24% of them present only once. This sample comprised normal lung tissue next to the tumor, obtained before any cancer treatment. These receptors came from a female donor of 60 years or more with stage II lung adenocarcinoma.

This chain links TRBV18 with TRBJ2-5, with TRBD2 as a possible D gene (6 bases). The V gene lost 2 bases and the J gene lost 6 bases, with 10 bases spanning the gap. Germline CDR1 reads KGHSH; CDR2 reads LQKENI. This CDR3 spans 13 amino acids. CDR3 in DNA: TGTGCCAGCTCACCATCTCGGGGGAAGACCCAGTACTTC. Protein sequence: CASSPSRGKTQYF.

For this clone: This specimen includes other DNA sequences encoding the same CDR3. The rearrangement uses TRBV5-1 and TRBJ1-1; no clear D gene. With 0 bases removed from V and 1 base from J, the gap between germline ends came to 10 bases. The CDR3 totals 15 residues. Germline CDR1 and CDR2: SGHRS and YFSETQ. For the CDR3, the DNA is TGCGCCAGCAGCTTGGACGGACGGCCGAACACTGAAGCTTTCTTT. As protein: CASSLDGRPNTEAFF.